The TCR beta chain under discussion was sequenced for a study of cytomegalovirus exposure and HLA in healthy donors. Whole-study findings and limits: According to the study, 180 or so TCR beta chains were cytomegalovirus-associated. Later analysis revealed greater clonal expansion in HLA-associated TCR beta chains than in equally common others. In an earlier analysis, in under 700 donors, most V segments appeared productive either ~90% or ~30% of the time.

Details on this clone: Its target is unknown.

13 Jbeta primers and 60 Vbeta primers were used for the PCR. TCRdb's copy holds only in-frame clones and misses some; the assay was immunoSEQ multiplex PCR. The sample has 150,000 to 200,000 clones, about 86% seen once. V lost 3 bases, J lost 7 bases, and 14 bases lay in between. In germline, CDR1 is SGHRS, CDR2 YFSETQ. The CDR3 is 14 amino acids. At the time of sampling, donors were nominally healthy, though unrecorded immune exposures were likely. V gene TRBV5-1 combines with J gene TRBJ2-4, with D possibly being TRBD2 (5 bases). Sequenced input: PBMCs. The source of this sequence is a woman aged 18-29 years in good health and CMV-seronegative. CDR3 bases: TGCGCCAGCAGCTGGACGGACTTGGGGAACATTCAGTACTTC. It codes for CASSWTDLGNIQYF.